Listed below are T cell receptor beta chains from one sample, sequenced in a study of OX40 agonist ivuxolimab in advanced cancers. Clones were read by immunoSEQ multiplex PCR, and TCRdb kept only the in-frame ones, dropping some. The sample lists approximately 76,000 clones; around nine tenths were seen once. Specimen: CD4+ or CD8+ T cells sorted from blood, collected in a trial of the OX40 agonist ivuxolimab. Receptor source: an adult with an advanced solid tumor such as melanoma, head and neck, liver or kidney cancer. Both conserved end residues are part of each CDR3. A D gene is named only where the DNA matches it firmly. Clone size is stated in some rows and not others, as once, few, many or a class when expanded.

j_call d_call clone_size v_call cdr3_nt cdr3_aa
TRBJ1-1 NA NA TRBV11-2 TGTGCCAGCAGCCCCCCCGGGGGCACTGAAGCTTTCTTT CASSPPGGTEAFF
TRBJ2-7 TRBD2 NA TRBV7-8 TGTGCCAGCAGCCGACTAGCGGGAGAAAACTACGAGCAGTACTTC CASSRLAGENYEQYF
TRBJ1-1 NA NA TRBV18 TGTGCCAGCTCACGCGAAGGAGAATTTGGCACTGAAGCTTTCTTT CASSREGEFGTEAFF
TRBJ2-1 TRBD1 NA TRBV5-1 TGCGCCAGCAGCCAGGGACAGGGGAAAAATGAGCAGTTCTTC CASSQGQGKNEQFF
TRBJ2-7 NA NA TRBV7-9 TGTGCCAGCAGAGCAAACGGGTCTCCCGGAGAGCAGTACTTC CASRANGSPGEQYF
TRBJ1-5 NA NA TRBV10-2 TGCGCCAGCAGTGAAGGACCTCGTCAGCCCCAGCATTTT CASSEGPRQPQHF
TRBJ1-5 TRBD1 NA TRBV7-9 TGTGCCAGCAGCGCCGCCGGGACAGGGGCGGGTCAGCCCCAGCATTTT CASSAAGTGAGQPQHF
TRBJ2-2 NA NA TRBV5-1 TGCGCCAGCATGGCAGGGCCGAACACCGGGGAGCTGTTTTTT CASMAGPNTGELFF
TRBJ1-1 NA NA TRBV6-5 TGTGCCAGCAGTCCCCGGGGGGGAGTGAGCACTGAAGCTTTCTTT CASSPRGGVSTEAFF
TRBJ2-1 TRBD2 NA TRBV4-2 TGTGCCAGCAGCCAAGATCCTGGACTAGCGGGGGTCAGCGAGCAGTTCTTC CASSQDPGLAGVSEQFF
TRBJ1-5 NA NA TRBV19 TGTGCCAGTAGTGCCCTCGGGGAGCAGCCCCAGCATTTT CASSALGEQPQHF
TRBJ1-5 NA few TRBV7-8 TGTGCCAGCAGCTTACGAAGCAATCAGCCCCAGCATTTT CASSLRSNQPQHF
TRBJ2-3 NA NA TRBV6-5 TGTGCCAGCAGCGCTACGGGAACCCGCACAGATACGCAGTATTTT CASSATGTRTDTQYF
TRBJ2-1 TRBD2 once TRBV18 TGTGCCAGCTCACCAAAGACTAGCTTCGAACCTGACAATGAGCAGTTCTTC CASSPKTSFEPDNEQFF
TRBJ1-2 NA few TRBV4-1 TGCGCCAGCAGCCAAGATCATAGGGAAGGGGGCTACACCTTC CASSQDHREGGYTF
TRBJ1-2 NA NA TRBV5-5 TGTGCCAGCAGCTTAACTTTTGACTATGGCTACACCTTC CASSLTFDYGYTF
TRBJ1-1 NA NA TRBV28 TGTGCCAGCAGGTCGGGGGGTTCGAACACTGAAGCTTTCTTT CASRSGGSNTEAFF
TRBJ1-5 NA few TRBV7-3 TGTGCCAGCAGCTTAGGAGGCCCCGGGCAGCCCCAGCATTTT CASSLGGPGQPQHF
TRBJ1-2 NA few TRBV5-1 TGCGCCAGCAGCAAAGACTGGAACTATGGCTACACCTTC CASSKDWNYGYTF
TRBJ2-1 TRBD1 NA TRBV6-1 TGTGCCAGCAGACCGAGACAGGGCGGTTTGAATGAGCAGTTCTTC CASRPRQGGLNEQFF
TRBJ2-1 NA NA TRBV5-1 TGCGCCAGCAGCGATAACTCGGCCAGCTCCTACAATGAGCAGTTCTTC CASSDNSASSYNEQFF
TRBJ1-2 NA few TRBV5-1 TGCGCCAGCAGCTCGGCGTATGGCTACACCTTC CASSSAYGYTF
TRBJ1-4 NA NA TRBV27 TGTGCCAGCAGTAATCCCGGGACGGGGGAAAAACTGTTTTTT CASSNPGTGEKLFF
TRBJ1-1 NA NA TRBV28 TGTGCCAGCAGGCCACATAAGGGGGGTGCCACTGAAGCTTTCTTT CASRPHKGGATEAFF
TRBJ2-1 NA NA TRBV7-3 TGTGCCAGCAGCGTCACGGTCGACAATGAGCAGTTCTTC CASSVTVDNEQFF
TRBJ2-1 NA NA TRBV2 TGTGCCAGCAGTGCCCTTGGAGGGAGAAGGTCTGAGCAGTTCTTC CASSALGGRRSEQFF
TRBJ2-5 NA NA TRBV2 TGTGCCAGCAGTTCTCCGGGACACTCCCAAGAGACCCAGTACTTC CASSSPGHSQETQYF
TRBJ1-6 NA NA TRBV19 TGTGCCAGTAGGACAGCGAGCTCCTATAATTCACCCCTCCACTTT CASRTASSYNSPLHF
TRBJ1-4 TRBD1 NA TRBV10-2 TGCGCCAGCACCGGGACAGGGTCTGAAAAACTGTTTTTT CASTGTGSEKLFF
TRBJ2-1 NA NA TRBV9 TGTGCCAGCAGCGTAGGCGGCTCCTACAATGAGCAGTTCTTC CASSVGGSYNEQFF
TRBJ1-2 TRBD1 few TRBV2 TGTGCCAGCCGGGACAGGGGGTTTCTAAATGGCTACACCTTC CASRDRGFLNGYTF
TRBJ2-1 NA NA TRBV2 TGTGCCAGCGTCATGTGGCGGGAGCAGTTCTTC CASVMWREQFF
TRBJ2-7 NA NA TRBV5-5 TGTGCCAGCAGCACCGACCGGACAAGCTATCCCTACGAGCAGTACTTC CASSTDRTSYPYEQYF
TRBJ2-1 NA NA TRBV20-1 TGCAGTGTATATAGGACCAATGAGCAGTTCTTC CSVYRTNEQFF
TRBJ1-2 TRBD1 NA TRBV5-1 TGCGCCAGCAGCAGAAAACAGGGGGCGCCGGACTATGGCTACACCTTC CASSRKQGAPDYGYTF
TRBJ1-2 NA NA TRBV13 TGTGCCAGCAGGGGGGCACTAGGGTATGGCTACACCTTC CASRGALGYGYTF
TRBJ2-7 NA once TRBV7-6 TGTGCCAGCAGCTTAGCAGGGCAGTCCGTGGGGGAGCAGTACTTC CASSLAGQSVGEQYF
TRBJ1-1 NA NA TRBV28 TGTGCCAGCAGTTTTTGGTCAGGGGCTAACACTGAAGCTTTCTTT CASSFWSGANTEAFF